Each of the 21 T cell receptor beta chains below was sequenced from the same sample in a study of T cell responses to AZD1222 COVID-19 vaccine. Assay: immunoSEQ multiplex PCR; the TCRdb copy retains only in-frame clones and omits some. The sample yields more than 95,000 clones, approximately 86% seen once. Material: peripheral blood, obtained 28 days after the second dose of the MenACWY control vaccine. The receptor set was obtained from an adult who received the MenACWY meningococcal vaccine as a control.

The V gene is TRBV2, the J gene TRBJ1-2; 9 nucleotides agree with TRBD1. Germline V gene lookup returns CDR1 SNHLY and CDR2 FYNNEI. The CDR3 has 13 residues. Unmatched junction bases numbered 5, after V lost 6 bases and J lost 6 bases. The CDR3, as DNA: TGTGCCAGCAGCACCCGGGACAGGGATGGCTACACCTTC. It yields the protein CASSTRDRDGYTF.

This chain joins TRBV7-6 and TRBJ2-1; D might be TRBD1 or TRBD2, each matching 5 bases. Germline CDR1 is SGHVS and CDR2 is FNYEAQ. V lost 4 bases and J 0 bases, leaving 19 bases between the germline ends. This CDR3 has 18 residues. The CDR3 region has the DNA TGTGCCAGCAGCTCTTACACTAGGGACCGCAGCTCCTACAATGAGCAGTTCTTC. Encoded protein: CASSSYTRDRSSYNEQFF.

The chain joins TRBV7-6 to TRBJ1-1, with D possibly matching TRBD1 (6 bases). Germline V gives CDR1 SGHVS, CDR2 FNYEAQ. Trimming pared 1 base from V and 4 bases from J, leaving 25 bases between. The CDR3 consists of 19 residues. CDR3 in DNA: TGTGCCAGCAGCTTAGTCGGGGCTGCGGGGGGCGAGATCGCCACTGAAGCTTTCTTT. Its translation is CASSLVGAAGGEIATEAFF.

This clone was seen a single time. The DNA of the CDR3 is TGTGCCAGCAGCCCGTCGACTAGCGGGGCGAATCAGTACTTC. As protein: CASSPSTSGANQYF. The rearrangement uses TRBV7-3 and TRBJ2-7, with TRBD2 matching over 11 bases. This CDR3 contains 14 residues. Losses at the gene ends were 5 bases for V and 10 bases for J; bases not matched to a gene: 10. The germline gives CDR1 SGHTA, CDR2 FQGTGA.

V gene TRBV29-1 combines with J gene TRBJ1-1; D is uncertain. Germline CDR1 reads SQVTM; CDR2 reads ANQGSEA. The V and J ends lost 4 bases and 0 bases respectively, with 9 bases between them. This CDR3 spans 13 amino acids. The CDR3 DNA follows: TGCAGCGTTGCGTTCGGATTGAACACTGAAGCTTTCTTT. Its protein is CSVAFGLNTEAFF.

The chain recombines TRBV19 with TRBJ1-6; maybe TRBD1 (6 bases). Trimming took 6 bases from V and 7 from J, leaving 16 bases between them. Germline V gene data show CDR1 as LNHDA and CDR2 as SQIVND (reference sequence). The CDR3 extends over 15 amino acids. The CDR3 DNA is TGTGCCAGTAGCATCTCGGGGGGCTTGAATTCACCCCTCCACTTT. Translated: CASSISGGLNSPLHF.

This clone came up a few times. This CDR3 reads CASSQDRGRVERFF. CDR3 bases: TGTGCCAGCAGCCAAGATCGGGGCAGGGTAGAAAGGTTTTTT. V and J are TRBV4-2 and TRBJ1-4, with D possibly matching TRBD1 (5 bases). The CDR3 runs to 14 residues. With 0 bases removed from V and 16 bases from J, the gap between germline ends came to 18 bases. Germline CDR1 reads LGHNA; CDR2 reads YNFKEQ.

The chain couples TRBV28 to TRBJ2-5; a possible D gene is TRBD1 (6 bases). This CDR3 spans 13 amino acids. V shed 4 bases and J shed 2 bases, with 8 bases lying between them. The germline CDR1 and CDR2 sequences are MDHEN and SYDVKM. CDR3: CASSWQGQETQYF. CDR3 coding DNA: TGTGCCAGCAGTTGGCAGGGGCAAGAGACCCAGTACTTC.

This chain connects TRBV11-2 to TRBJ2-5; D possibly uses TRBD1 or TRBD2 (5 bases each). Per germline, CDR1 SGHAT and CDR2 FQNNGV. V dropped 5 bases and J dropped 0 bases, with 10 bases sitting between them. The CDR3 sequence is 14 residues long. The CDR3 bases are TGTGCCAGCAGCCGGGGACGGGACCAAGAGACCCAGTACTTC. Translated: CASSRGRDQETQYF.

The J gene is TRBJ2-6, the V gene TRBV18, with D uncertain. V lost 2 bases to trimming and J lost 0 bases, with 14 bases between them. This CDR3 spans 18 amino acids. CDR1 is KGHSH and CDR2 is LQKENI in the germline V gene. The chain's CDR3 is CASSPSGAPGSGANVLTF. As DNA, the CDR3 is TGTGCCAGCTCACCAAGTGGCGCTCCAGGCTCTGGGGCCAACGTCCTGACTTTC.

In DNA form, the CDR3 reads TGCAGCGCCTCGACCCCAGCGGGGGGGCCTGGCGGCGAGCAGTACTTC. This translates into CSASTPAGGPGGEQYF. This chain links TRBV29-1 with TRBJ2-7; 10 bases map to TRBD2. CDR1 is SQVTM and CDR2 is ANQGSEA in the germline V gene. V lost 7 bases, J lost 6 bases, and 18 bases stayed unmatched. The CDR3 sequence is 16 residues long.

V usage is TRBV24-1 and J usage is TRBJ2-1; 13 bases match TRBD2. The CDR3 is 16 residues long. The V gene end was trimmed by 4 bases and the J gene end by 8 bases; junction bases not matched to a gene: 7. Germline CDR1 and CDR2: KGHDR and SFDVKD. This CDR3 reads CATSDTGLAGKDEQFF. The CDR3 DNA reads as TGTGCCACCAGTGACACGGGACTAGCGGGGAAGGATGAGCAGTTCTTC.

V is TRBV19 and J is TRBJ2-6; D unresolved. V lost 10 bases to trimming and J lost 5 bases, with 9 bases between them. The V gene's germline CDR1 is LNHDA and CDR2 SQIVND (reference sequence). The length of the CDR3 is 12 residues. CDR3 amino acids: CATASWANVLTF. CDR3 nucleotides: TGTGCCACCGCCAGTTGGGCCAACGTCCTGACTTTC.

V gene TRBV24-1 combines with J gene TRBJ2-3; 8 bases agree with TRBD1. The CDR3 extends over 14 amino acids. The germline V gene encodes CDR1 KGHDR and CDR2 SFDVKD. With V trimmed by 9 bases and J by 0 bases, 4 bases remained unmatched. CDR3 protein: CATDRQGSTDTQYF. As DNA, the CDR3 is TGTGCCACCGATAGACAGGGGAGCACAGATACGCAGTATTTT.

The rearrangement uses TRBV12-5 and TRBJ2-5; TRBD2 aligns across 14 bases. Trimming removed 1 base from V and 3 bases from J; junction bases left unmatched: 7. CDR1 LGHNT and CDR2 FRNRAP come from the germline V gene. This CDR3 has 18 residues. Here the CDR3 reads CASGLETGLAGGEETQYF. The CDR3 coding sequence is TGTGCTAGTGGTTTGGAGACCGGACTAGCGGGGGGAGAAGAGACCCAGTACTTC.

V is TRBV25-1 and J is TRBJ1-6; no clear D. From germline, CDR1 is MGHDK and CDR2 SYGVNS. V lost 1 base and J lost 9, with 4 bases in between. CDR3 size: 12 residues. CDR3 bases: TGTGCCAGCAGTGAATGGGGTTCACCCCTCCACTTT. This encodes CASSEWGSPLHF.

In its sample, this clone was seen once. This chain connects TRBV3-1 (or the pseudogene TRBV3-2) to TRBJ1-1; D ambiguous. The CDR3 has 14 amino acids. With 3 bases removed from V and 3 bases from J, the gap between germline ends came to 11 bases. Germline CDR1 reads LGHDT; CDR2 reads YNNKEL (reference sequence). The CDR3 region has the DNA TGTGCCAGCAGCCAGGGGTTTGGGGACACTGAAGCTTTCTTT. Protein sequence: CASSQGFGDTEAFF.

The chain recombines TRBV11-2 with TRBJ2-7; D unclear. Germline-derived CDR1 and CDR2 are SGHAT and FQNNGV. The CDR3 runs 15 residues. Trimming took off 1 base at V and 0 bases at J, with 10 bases between the two ends. CDR3 loop: CASSLGPRASYEQYF. For the CDR3, the DNA is TGTGCCAGCAGCTTAGGGCCCCGCGCCTCCTACGAGCAGTACTTC.

This chain uses TRBV19 with TRBJ1-5; 8 bases map to TRBD1. V was pared by 5 bases and J by 5 bases, with 2 bases of the junction left unmatched. CDR3 length: 13 amino acids. CDR1 and CDR2 from the germline V gene are LNHDA and SQIVND (reference sequence). CDR3 residues: CASSQQGDQPQHF. The CDR3 bases are TGTGCCAGTAGTCAACAGGGGGATCAGCCCCAGCATTTT.

The CDR3 region is CASSLRQGSNEKLFF. In nucleotides, the CDR3 is TGTGCCAGCAGCCTGAGACAGGGGTCAAATGAAAAACTGTTTTTT. The gene calls are TRBV7-8 and TRBJ1-4; 8 bases are a match to TRBD1. Germline V gene data show CDR1 as SGHVS and CDR2 as FQNEAQ. V lost 5 bases and J lost 5; bases outside the gene matches: 7. The CDR3 is made up of 15 amino acids.

V and J are TRBV28 and TRBJ1-4; 7 bases line up with TRBD1. V lost 7 bases and J lost 8; bases outside the gene matches: 7. This CDR3 is 13 amino acids long. The germline gives CDR1 MDHEN, CDR2 SYDVKM. The CDR3 region is CASNEGAQEKLFF. DNA for the CDR3: TGTGCCAGCAACGAGGGGGCTCAGGAAAAACTGTTTTTT.